The rows below give T cell receptor beta chains drawn from one sample of a study of blood T cells in healthy people across ages. TCRdb independently ran MiXCR on the 5' RACE reads; one entry per CDR3 protein. The sample has about 770,000 distinct CDR3 sequences, around 43% seen once; the top ten hold roughly 18%. The sample consisted of blood. The receptor source for this set is a man aged 60 to 69 in good health. The CDR3 runs from the conserved cysteine through the conserved F or W. The D gene is left open where the match is weak. Size values are once, few and many counts, or a class for expanded clones, and some rows have none.

len: 13
v_gene: TRBV5-6
abundance: -
j_gene: TRBJ1-2
d_gene: -
CDR3aa: CASSLSSRYGYTF
CDR3nt: TGTGCCAGCAGCTTGTCATCCCGATATGGCTACACCTTC

len: 15
v_gene: TRBV4-3
abundance: -
j_gene: TRBJ2-7
d_gene: TRBD2
CDR3aa: CASSQDPSGDYEQYF
CDR3nt: TGCGCCAGCAGCCAAGATCCCAGCGGGGATTACGAGCAGTACTTC

len: 12
v_gene: TRBV20-1
abundance: -
j_gene: TRBJ2-7
d_gene: -
CDR3aa: CSARDMGYEQYF
CDR3nt: TGCAGTGCTAGAGATATGGGCTACGAGCAGTACTTC

len: 14
v_gene: TRBV6-2/TRBV6-3
abundance: -
j_gene: TRBJ2-1
d_gene: -
CDR3aa: CASSYGRAGHEQFF
CDR3nt: TGTGCCAGCAGTTACGGGCGGGCCGGACATGAGCAGTTCTTC

len: 10
v_gene: TRBV27
abundance: -
j_gene: TRBJ2-3
d_gene: -
CDR3aa: CASSSHTQYF
CDR3nt: TGTGCCAGCAGTTCACATACGCAGTATTTT

len: 14
v_gene: TRBV6-1
abundance: -
j_gene: TRBJ2-5
d_gene: TRBD1
CDR3aa: CASSERQGRETQYF
CDR3nt: TGTGCCAGCAGTGAACGACAGGGACGGGAGACCCAGTACTTC

len: 17
v_gene: TRBV27
abundance: -
j_gene: TRBJ2-1
d_gene: -
CDR3aa: CASPRLDNRSSYNEQFF
CDR3nt: TGTGCCAGCCCACGCCTGGATAACCGTAGCTCCTACAATGAGCAGTTCTTC

len: 15
v_gene: TRBV2
abundance: few
j_gene: TRBJ2-7
d_gene: -
CDR3aa: CASSASSESYYEQYF
CDR3nt: TGTGCCAGCAGCGCGAGCAGTGAATCTTACTACGAGCAGTACTTC

len: 16
v_gene: TRBV10-3
abundance: -
j_gene: TRBJ2-7
d_gene: -
CDR3aa: CAISESGAPRYNEQYF
CDR3nt: TGTGCCATCAGTGAGTCGGGCGCCCCGCGCTACAATGAGCAGTACTTC

len: 13
v_gene: TRBV7-9
abundance: -
j_gene: TRBJ1-2
d_gene: TRBD1
CDR3aa: CASSPGQVYGYTF
CDR3nt: TGTGCCAGCAGCCCGGGACAGGTCTATGGCTACACCTTC

len: 14
v_gene: TRBV7-8
abundance: -
j_gene: TRBJ2-7
d_gene: TRBD1
CDR3aa: CASNTGGSIHEQYF
CDR3nt: TGTGCCAGCAACACAGGGGGGAGTATCCACGAGCAGTACTTC

len: 13
v_gene: TRBV29-1
abundance: -
j_gene: TRBJ1-1
d_gene: TRBD1
CDR3aa: CSVAPDRATEAFF
CDR3nt: TGCAGCGTTGCCCCGGACAGGGCCACTGAAGCTTTCTTT

len: 13
v_gene: TRBV5-1
abundance: once
j_gene: TRBJ2-7
d_gene: -
CDR3aa: CASSSRQDYEQYF
CDR3nt: TGCGCCAGCAGCAGCAGACAGGACTACGAGCAGTACTTC

len: 16
v_gene: TRBV5-1
abundance: -
j_gene: TRBJ2-7
d_gene: -
CDR3aa: CASSLGGSSSYNEQYF
CDR3nt: TGCGCCAGCAGCTTGGGAGGTTCCTCCTCCTACAATGAGCAGTACTTC

len: 15
v_gene: TRBV28
abundance: few
j_gene: TRBJ2-5
d_gene: TRBD2
CDR3aa: CASTSGTSGGETQYF
CDR3nt: TGTGCCAGCACCTCGGGGACTAGCGGGGGTGAGACCCAGTACTTC

len: 15
v_gene: TRBV5-1
abundance: few
j_gene: TRBJ2-1
d_gene: TRBD2
CDR3aa: CASSLLAGRGNEQFF
CDR3nt: TGCGCCAGCAGCTTGCTAGCGGGGAGGGGCAATGAGCAGTTCTTC

len: 13
v_gene: TRBV7-2
abundance: few
j_gene: TRBJ2-1
d_gene: -
CDR3aa: CASSYYIGNEQFF
CDR3nt: TGTGCCAGCAGCTACTACATCGGGAATGAGCAGTTCTTC

len: 14
v_gene: TRBV5-1
abundance: few
j_gene: TRBJ1-1
d_gene: TRBD1
CDR3aa: CASSADRGGTEAFF
CDR3nt: TGCGCCAGCAGCGCCGACAGGGGGGGCACTGAAGCTTTCTTT

len: 15
v_gene: TRBV7-3
abundance: -
j_gene: TRBJ2-2
d_gene: -
CDR3aa: CASSPGGAASGELFF
CDR3nt: TGTGCCAGCAGCCCTGGGGGCGCCGCTAGCGGGGAGCTGTTTTTT

len: 16
v_gene: TRBV11-2
abundance: few
j_gene: TRBJ1-2
d_gene: TRBD1
CDR3aa: CASSTRQGNPNYGYTF
CDR3nt: TGTGCCAGCAGCACCAGACAGGGGAATCCGAACTATGGCTACACCTTC

len: 15
v_gene: TRBV10-3
abundance: few
j_gene: TRBJ1-1
d_gene: -
CDR3aa: CAISESATANTEAFF
CDR3nt: TGTGCCATCAGTGAGTCTGCTACAGCGAACACTGAAGCTTTCTTT

len: 17
v_gene: TRBV7-2
abundance: -
j_gene: TRBJ2-6
d_gene: -
CDR3aa: CASSFGSPDSGANVLTF
CDR3nt: TGTGCCAGCAGCTTCGGATCTCCCGACTCTGGGGCCAACGTCCTGACTTTC

len: 13
v_gene: TRBV20-1
abundance: -
j_gene: TRBJ2-7
d_gene: -
CDR3aa: CSARRMSSYEQYF
CDR3nt: TGCAGTGCCCGGCGCATGAGCTCCTACGAGCAGTACTTC

len: 15
v_gene: TRBV20-1
abundance: few
j_gene: TRBJ1-1
d_gene: -
CDR3aa: CSARDPPTEFAEAFF
CDR3nt: TGCAGTGCTAGAGATCCCCCGACTGAATTCGCTGAAGCTTTCTTT

len: 15
v_gene: TRBV20-1
abundance: -
j_gene: TRBJ1-6
d_gene: -
CDR3aa: CSARGGTKLDSPLHF
CDR3nt: TGCAGTGCTAGAGGAGGGACAAAACTGGATTCACCCCTCCACTTT

len: 14
v_gene: TRBV12-3/TRBV12-4
abundance: -
j_gene: TRBJ2-3
d_gene: -
CDR3aa: CASSRRTGTDTQYF
CDR3nt: TGTGCCAGCAGTCGACGGACAGGCACAGATACGCAGTATTTT

len: 11
v_gene: TRBV7-6
abundance: few
j_gene: TRBJ1-1
d_gene: -
CDR3aa: CASGDLTEAFF
CDR3nt: TGTGCCAGCGGGGACCTCACTGAAGCTTTCTTT

len: 14
v_gene: TRBV5-1
abundance: -
j_gene: TRBJ1-1
d_gene: -
CDR3aa: CASSLEGALTEAFF
CDR3nt: TGCGCCAGCAGCTTGGAAGGGGCGCTTACTGAAGCTTTCTTT

len: 14
v_gene: TRBV12-3/TRBV12-4
abundance: few
j_gene: TRBJ1-5
d_gene: -
CDR3aa: CATWAGVINQPRHF
CDR3nt: TGTGCCACTTGGGCAGGGGTCATCAATCAGCCCCGGCATTTT

len: 15
v_gene: TRBV4-1
abundance: few
j_gene: TRBJ2-6
d_gene: -
CDR3aa: CASTGQRAGANVLTF
CDR3nt: TGCGCCAGCACGGGGCAGCGGGCTGGGGCCAACGTCCTGACTTTC

len: 16
v_gene: TRBV20-1
abundance: -
j_gene: TRBJ2-3
d_gene: TRBD2
CDR3aa: CSAIGLAGADTDTQYF
CDR3nt: TGCAGTGCCATCGGACTAGCGGGGGCCGACACAGATACGCAGTATTTT

len: 17
v_gene: TRBV25-1
abundance: -
j_gene: TRBJ2-3
d_gene: -
CDR3aa: CASSGVLGDPELDTQYF
CDR3nt: TGTGCCAGCAGCGGGGTGTTGGGGGACCCGGAGCTAGATACGCAGTATTTT

len: 17
v_gene: TRBV7-9
abundance: -
j_gene: TRBJ2-3
d_gene: -
CDR3aa: CASSPPGLLKSTDTQYF
CDR3nt: TGTGCCAGCAGCCCCCCCGGATTACTGAAGTCGACAGATACGCAGTATTTT

len: 17
v_gene: TRBV20-1
abundance: -
j_gene: TRBJ2-2
d_gene: TRBD1
CDR3aa: CSARKPGTGKRLGELFF
CDR3nt: TGCAGTGCTAGGAAGCCCGGGACAGGGAAGAGATTGGGGGAGCTGTTTTTT

len: 13
v_gene: TRBV6-2/TRBV6-3
abundance: -
j_gene: TRBJ2-7
d_gene: TRBD1
CDR3aa: CASAAGGKGEQYF
CDR3nt: TGTGCCAGCGCCGCAGGGGGCAAAGGCGAGCAGTACTTC

len: 13
v_gene: TRBV20-1
abundance: -
j_gene: TRBJ2-5
d_gene: -
CDR3aa: CSAPMAPQETQYF
CDR3nt: TGCAGTGCGCCGATGGCCCCTCAAGAGACCCAGTACTTC

len: 15
v_gene: TRBV18
abundance: few
j_gene: TRBJ2-1
d_gene: TRBD2
CDR3aa: CASSRGLADYNEQFF
CDR3nt: TGTGCCAGCTCACGCGGACTAGCGGACTACAATGAGCAGTTCTTC

len: 12
v_gene: TRBV12-3/TRBV12-4
abundance: few
j_gene: TRBJ1-1
d_gene: -
CDR3aa: CASRSGAGEAFF
CDR3nt: TGTGCCAGCAGGTCCGGGGCAGGAGAAGCTTTCTTT

len: 13
v_gene: TRBV20-1
abundance: -
j_gene: TRBJ2-7
d_gene: -
CDR3aa: CSCTRGGINEQYF
CDR3nt: TGCAGTTGTACCAGGGGGGGTATCAACGAGCAGTACTTC

len: 13
v_gene: TRBV7-2
abundance: few
j_gene: TRBJ1-1
d_gene: TRBD1
CDR3aa: CASSPRQGSEAFF
CDR3nt: TGTGCCAGCAGTCCACGACAGGGCAGTGAAGCTTTCTTT

len: 14
v_gene: TRBV27
abundance: -
j_gene: TRBJ1-5
d_gene: -
CDR3aa: CASSLLGRDQPQHF
CDR3nt: TGTGCCAGCAGTTTATTAGGCCGGGATCAGCCCCAGCATTTT

len: 16
v_gene: TRBV9
abundance: few
j_gene: TRBJ2-3
d_gene: TRBD2
CDR3aa: CASSGLAGGSTDTQYF
CDR3nt: TGTGCCAGCAGCGGACTAGCGGGGGGCAGCACAGATACGCAGTATTTT

len: 15
v_gene: TRBV11-2
abundance: -
j_gene: TRBJ2-3
d_gene: TRBD1
CDR3aa: CASSPRGPPADTQYF
CDR3nt: TGTGCCAGCAGCCCCAGGGGGCCCCCCGCAGATACGCAGTATTTT

len: 14
v_gene: TRBV20-1
abundance: -
j_gene: TRBJ2-3
d_gene: TRBD1
CDR3aa: CSARLQGNRDTQYF
CDR3nt: TGCAGTGCTAGACTACAGGGGAATCGAGATACGCAGTATTTT

len: 14
v_gene: TRBV6-5
abundance: -
j_gene: TRBJ2-7
d_gene: -
CDR3aa: CASSSDGVRYEQYF
CDR3nt: TGTGCCAGCAGTTCAGACGGGGTAAGATACGAGCAGTACTTC

len: 14
v_gene: TRBV12-3/TRBV12-4
abundance: -
j_gene: TRBJ1-1
d_gene: TRBD1
CDR3aa: CASSLGQGLREAFF
CDR3nt: TGTGCCAGCAGTTTGGGACAGGGGCTACGTGAAGCTTTCTTT

len: 15
v_gene: TRBV5-5
abundance: -
j_gene: TRBJ1-2
d_gene: TRBD1
CDR3aa: CASSLETGGNYGYTF
CDR3nt: TGTGCCAGCAGCTTGGAGACAGGGGGTAACTATGGCTACACCTTC

len: 15
v_gene: TRBV20-1
abundance: few
j_gene: TRBJ2-3
d_gene: TRBD2
CDR3aa: CSARDWTSATDTQYF
CDR3nt: TGCAGTGCTAGAGATTGGACTAGCGCGACGGATACGCAGTATTTT